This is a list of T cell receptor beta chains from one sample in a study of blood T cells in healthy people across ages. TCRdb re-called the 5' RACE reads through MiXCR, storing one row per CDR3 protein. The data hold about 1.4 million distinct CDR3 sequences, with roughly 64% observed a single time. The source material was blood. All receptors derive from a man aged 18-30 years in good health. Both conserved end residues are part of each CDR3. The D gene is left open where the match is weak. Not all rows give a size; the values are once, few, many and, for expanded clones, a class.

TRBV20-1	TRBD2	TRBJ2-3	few	TGCAGTGCTAGAGGCACTAGCGGTAGCACAGATACGCAGTATTTT	CSARGTSGSTDTQYF
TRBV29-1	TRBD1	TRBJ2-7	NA	TGCAGCGGCCGGGACAGGGGAGTTTACGAGCAGTACTTC	CSGRDRGVYEQYF
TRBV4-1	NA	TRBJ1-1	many	TGCGCCAGCAGCCAAGACAGGGGGAACACTGAAGCTTTCTTT	CASSQDRGNTEAFF
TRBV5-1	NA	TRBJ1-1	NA	TGCGCCAGCAGCTTGGTTTCAGGGGAAGCTTTCTTT	CASSLVSGEAFF
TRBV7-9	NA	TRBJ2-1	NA	TGTGCCTGCAGCTTCATTTCTAATGAGCAGTTCTTC	CACSFISNEQFF
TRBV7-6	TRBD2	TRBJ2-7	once	TGTGCCAGCAGCTCCCTTCGCGGGAGGGGCTCCGACGAGCAGTACTTC	CASSSLRGRGSDEQYF
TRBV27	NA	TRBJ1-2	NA	TGTGCCACCCGGCCGGAACACTTCTATGGCTACACCTTC	CATRPEHFYGYTF
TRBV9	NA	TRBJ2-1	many	TGTGCCAGCAACCCATCGGTCGCGGACAATGAGCAGTTCTTC	CASNPSVADNEQFF
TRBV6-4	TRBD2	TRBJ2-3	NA	TGTGCCAGCAGCGACGCTAGCGGGAGCTCAGATACGCAGTATTTT	CASSDASGSSDTQYF
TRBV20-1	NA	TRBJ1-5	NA	TGCAGTGCTGAGGGAGGCGGGGATCAGCCCCAGCATTTT	CSAEGGGDQPQHF
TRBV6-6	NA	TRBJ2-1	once	TGTGCCAGCAGTCAGTGGGCCCCCTCCTACAATGAGCAGTTCTTC	CASSQWAPSYNEQFF
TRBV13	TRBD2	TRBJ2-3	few	TGTGCCAGCAGAGAAACTAGCGGGGGGGCCCTTGGGAAGTATTTT	CASRETSGGALGKYF
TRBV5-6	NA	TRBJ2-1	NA	TGTGCCAGCAGCTTTACGGCCGAGCAGTTCTTC	CASSFTAEQFF
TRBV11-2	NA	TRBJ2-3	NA	TGTGCCAGCAGCCTAATGTCAGCCGATACGCAGTATTTT	CASSLMSADTQYF
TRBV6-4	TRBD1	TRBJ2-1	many	TGTGCCAGCAGTGACTCGCTGGACAGGGGTCATCATAGTGAGCAGTTCTTC	CASSDSLDRGHHSEQFF
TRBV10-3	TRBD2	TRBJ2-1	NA	TGTGCCACCGGACTAGCGGGAGACTCCTACAATGAGCAGTTCTTC	CATGLAGDSYNEQFF
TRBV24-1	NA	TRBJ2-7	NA	TGTGCCACCAGTGACCCCAGATACTCCTACGAGCAGTACTTC	CATSDPRYSYEQYF
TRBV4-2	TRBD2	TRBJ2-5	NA	TGTGCCAGCAGCCAATCGAGCGGGGGGTACCAAGAGACCCAGTACTTC	CASSQSSGGYQETQYF
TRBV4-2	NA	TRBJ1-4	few	TGTGCCAGCAGCCAAGATCTCGGGACGGGTAATGAAAAACTGTTTTTT	CASSQDLGTGNEKLFF
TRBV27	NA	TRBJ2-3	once	TGTGCCAGCAGTTTTGAGAGGGGATTCACCACAGATGCGCAGTATTTT	CASSFERGFTTDAQYF
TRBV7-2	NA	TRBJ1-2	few	TGTGCCAGCAGCCGTCTGCTTTGGGGCAGGCGGGGAACATACACCTTC	CASSRLLWGRRGTYTF
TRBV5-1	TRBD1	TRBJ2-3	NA	TGCGCCAGCAGCCGGACAGGGGGAGATACGCAGTATTTT	CASSRTGGDTQYF
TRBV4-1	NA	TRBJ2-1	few	TGCGCCAGCAGCGTAGAGAGGAGGATGTCCACACTCTACAATGAGCAGTTCTTC	CASSVERRMSTLYNEQFF
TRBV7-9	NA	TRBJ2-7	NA	TGTGCCAGCAGCGTATTGGATATCCCCTACGAGCAGTACTTC	CASSVLDIPYEQYF
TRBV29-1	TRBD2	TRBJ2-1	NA	TGCGGCGTCAGGACTAGCGGGAGCTCCAATGAGCAGTTCTTC	CGVRTSGSSNEQFF
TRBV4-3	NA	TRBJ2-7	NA	TGCGCCAGCAGCCAGAACCGACAGGACTCTCGGTACGAGCAGTACTTC	CASSQNRQDSRYEQYF
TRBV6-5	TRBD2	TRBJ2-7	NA	TGTGCCAGCAGTTCTGGGACTAGCGGGCACCCCTACGAGCAGTACTTC	CASSSGTSGHPYEQYF
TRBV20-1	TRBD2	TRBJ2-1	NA	TGCAGTGCTATCCCCAGGCTAGCGGGAGGGTACAATGAGCAGTTCTTC	CSAIPRLAGGYNEQFF
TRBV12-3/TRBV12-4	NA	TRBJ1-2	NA	TGTGCCAGCAGTTTAGCGGCAGGGGTTTATGGCTACACCTTC	CASSLAAGVYGYTF
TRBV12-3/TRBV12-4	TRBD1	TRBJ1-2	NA	TGTGCCAGCAGTTTAGAGACAGGGATTAGCTACACCTTC	CASSLETGISYTF
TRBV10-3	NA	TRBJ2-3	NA	TGTGCCATCAGCCTTGACTCAATCACAGATACGCAGTATTTT	CAISLDSITDTQYF
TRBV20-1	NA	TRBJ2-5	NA	TGCAGTGCTAGGGCGGGGACGGGACACCACAATGAGCAGTACTTC	CSARAGTGHHNEQYF
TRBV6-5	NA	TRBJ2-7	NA	TGTGCCAGCAGTTACTCTTCCGGCAGCGAGCAGTACTTC	CASSYSSGSEQYF
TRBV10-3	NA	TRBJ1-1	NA	TGTGCCATCAGGATACAGGGTGAGACTGAAGCTTTCTTT	CAIRIQGETEAFF
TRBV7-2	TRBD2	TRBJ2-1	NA	TGTGCCAGCAGCTTAAGCCTTACTAGCGGGGCGTACAATGAGCAGTTCTTC	CASSLSLTSGAYNEQFF
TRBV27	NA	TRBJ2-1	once	TGTGCCAGCAATCAACAGGGATGGGGCAATGAGCAGTTCTTC	CASNQQGWGNEQFF
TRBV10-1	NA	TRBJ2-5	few	TGCGCCAGCAGTATAGGGGGAGCGTACCAAGAGACCCAGTACTTC	CASSIGGAYQETQYF